Below, 21 T cell receptor beta chains from the same sample are listed, as sequenced in a study of T cell repertoires in cytomegalovirus infection. From the reads, TCRdb called clonotypes with MiXCR, one entry per CDR3 protein. The sample lists about a million distinct CDR3 sequences; approximately 31% were seen once. Antigens of these TCRs are unknown. The source material was cultured CD8+ T cells from PBMCs, sampled from culture after CMV antigen stimulation. Receptors originate from a human donor in good health (CMV status not recorded). Some clones in this sample may be carry-over from other donors' samples.

This clonotype came up many times. This chain connects TRBV6-6 to TRBJ1-5, with D perhaps TRBD1 (6 bases). The germline CDR1 and CDR2 sequences are MNHNY and SVGAGI (reference sequence). The CDR3 sequence is 14 residues long. The V gene lost 6 bases and the J gene lost 2 bases, with 11 bases spanning the gap. This CDR3 is CASSSRQGNQPQHF. The CDR3 DNA is TGTGCCAGCAGCTCGCGACAGGGCAATCAGCCCCAGCATTTT.

The rearrangement uses TRBV7-4 and TRBJ2-3; D assignment may be TRBD1 or TRBD2 (5 bases each). V gave up 1 base and J gave up 2 bases, with 16 bases separating them. Germline V gene sequence: CDR1 SGHVT, CDR2 SQSDAQ. The CDR3 length is 17 residues. In DNA form, the CDR3 reads TGTGCCAGCAGCTTAGAAGGTCCCGGGGCCTACACAGATACGCAGTATTTT. It codes for CASSLEGPGAYTDTQYF. Full variable domain (rest looked up from reference TRBV7-4 and TRBJ2-3): GAGVSQSPRYKVAKRGRDVALRCDSISGHVTLYWYRQTLGQGSEVLTYSQSDAQRDKSGRPSGRFSAERPERSVSTLKIQRTEQGDSAVYLCASSLEGPGAYTDTQYFGPGTRLTVL.

There are many counts of this clonotype. The chain couples TRBV6-2 or TRBV6-3 to TRBJ1-2; D gene ambiguous. Deletions cut 3 bases from V and 0 bases from J, with 17 bases between. This CDR3 has 17 amino acids. In germline, CDR1 is MNHEY, CDR2 SVGEGT. The CDR3 nucleotides are TGTGCCAGCAGTTATCCTTCGGCAGCATCAGCTAACTATGGCTACACCTTC. As protein: CASSYPSAASANYGYTF.

This clonotype came up once. The chain recombines TRBV9 with TRBJ2-1; 16 nucleotides match TRBD2. There are 18 residues in the CDR3. The junction had 11 bases not matched to a gene; V was cut back by 4 bases and J by 7 bases. Germline V gene sequence: CDR1 SGDLS, CDR2 YYNGEE. The CDR3 region has the DNA TGTGCCAGCAGCCCAGGGGGACTAGCGGGGGGGCCTAAGAATGAGCAGTTCTTC. Its protein is CASSPGGLAGGPKNEQFF.

This clonotype was counted a few times. The gene calls are TRBV6-1 and TRBJ2-3; D assignment may be TRBD1 or TRBD2 (6 bases each). Between the trimmed V and J ends, which lost 5 bases and 6 bases, there was a span of 21 bases. The germline CDR1 and CDR2 sequences are MNHNS and SASEGT. The CDR3 has 16 amino acids. The CDR3 loop is CASSYDLGGATDTQYF. The CDR3 region has the DNA TGTGCCAGCAGTTATGACCTCGGGGGCGCCACGGATACGCAGTATTTT.

The V call is TRBV7-9, the J call TRBJ2-5; D is undetermined. The V end was cut by 1 base, the J end by 9 bases, with 3 bases between. Germline loops: CDR1 SEHNR, CDR2 FQNEAQ (reference sequence). CDR3 length: 10 amino acids. DNA of the CDR3: TGTGCCAGCAGCTTAGTACCCCAGTACTTC. This sequence encodes CASSLVPQYF.

This clonotype was detected only a few times. The genes are TRBV2 and TRBJ2-1; D may be TRBD2 (5 bases). The CDR3 contains 15 residues. Between the trimmed V and J ends, which lost 3 bases and 7 bases, there was a span of 16 bases. Per germline, CDR1 SNHLY and CDR2 FYNNEI. This CDR3 is CASSEIGVNWNEQFF. Here the CDR3 DNA reads TGTGCCAGCAGTGAGATCGGGGTCAATTGGAATGAGCAGTTCTTC. The full variable domain, with the rest looked up from reference TRBV2 and TRBJ2-1, is EPEVTQTPSHQVTQMGQEVILRCVPISNHLYFYWYRQILGQKVEFLVSFYNNEISEKSEIFDDQFSVERPDGSNFTLKIRSTKLEDSAMYFCASSEIGVNWNEQFFGPGTRLTVL.

About this clonotype: The junction shows a germline mismatch at one end, possibly a read error. The V and J genes are TRBV7-9 and TRBJ2-5, with a possible D match to TRBD1 (6 bases). The germline CDR1 and CDR2 sequences are SEHNR and FQNEAQ (reference sequence). The CDR3 runs 15 residues. In nucleotides, the CDR3 is TGTGCCAGCTGCTTTGGCCAGGGGTCACAAGAGACCCAGTACTTC. It yields the protein CASCFGQGSQETQYF.

At least ten counts were recorded for this clonotype. The chain couples TRBV7-6 to TRBJ2-5, with D possibly being TRBD2 (6 bases). The germline V and J ends were trimmed by 5 bases and 8 bases, with 15 bases remaining between them. Germline CDR1 reads SGHVS; CDR2 reads FNYEAQ. The CDR3 runs to 13 residues. CDR3 nucleotide sequence: TGTGCCAGCAGCGACCAGACTAGTTCTACCCAGTACTTC. Protein: CASSDQTSSTQYF.

This rearrangement joins TRBV6-1 to TRBJ2-7; perhaps TRBD1 as D (6 bases). V was clipped by 4 bases and J by 2 bases, with 12 bases between them. The V gene's germline CDR1 is MNHNS and CDR2 SASEGT. CDR3 length equals 14 residues. The DNA of the CDR3 is TGTGCCAGCAGTGTGACAGGCCCCCCCTACGAGCAGTACGTC. It is translated as CASSVTGPPYEQYV.

The sample holds a few counts of this clonotype. The DNA of the CDR3 is TGTGCCAGCAGCTTATTGGGGTGGGCCGGGCAGGTGAACACTGAAGCTTTCTTT. Translating gives CASSLLGWAGQVNTEAFF. V is TRBV7-6 and J is TRBJ1-1, with D hard to call. V was cut by 2 bases and J by 0 bases, with 19 bases left in between. Germline V gives CDR1 SGHVS, CDR2 FNYEAQ. This CDR3 has 18 amino acids.

The genes are TRBV2 and TRBJ2-7; no definite D call. The CDR3 is 13 amino acids. Germline V gives CDR1 SNHLY, CDR2 FYNNEI. V lost 1 base and J 5 bases, leaving 9 bases between the germline ends. In DNA, the CDR3 is TGTGCCAGCAGTGAAGGGGTTAAGCACGAGCAGTACTTC. It is translated as CASSEGVKHEQYF.

In its sample, this clonotype was seen many times. V is TRBV7-2 and J is TRBJ2-5; 14 nucleotides line up with TRBD2. This CDR3 contains 16 residues. Germline trimming cut 4 bases from V and 4 bases from J; bases unmatched to any gene: 5. Germline V CDR1 and CDR2: SGHTA, FQGNSA. As DNA, the CDR3 is TGTGCCAGCAGCTGGACTAGCGGGGGGACCGGAGAGACCCAGTACTTC. It yields the protein CASSWTSGGTGETQYF.

This clonotype was seen only a few times. The V and J genes are TRBV28 and TRBJ1-1; D unresolved. This CDR3 has 13 amino acids. The V gene's germline CDR1 is MDHEN and CDR2 SYDVKM. V shed 10 bases and J shed 5 bases, with 17 bases lying between them. The CDR3 is CATANEGRTEAFF. The CDR3, as DNA: TGTGCCACAGCAAACGAGGGAAGAACTGAAGCTTTCTTT.

The chain joins TRBV9 to TRBJ2-1; possibly TRBD2 for D (5 bases). The CDR3 sequence is 12 residues long. V was cut by 3 bases and J by 10 bases, with 11 bases left in between. Germline V lookup: CDR1 SGDLS, CDR2 YYNGEE. The CDR3 region is CASSGGLREQFF. CDR3 coding DNA: TGTGCCAGCAGCGGAGGGTTGAGGGAGCAGTTCTTC.

As to this clonotype: A read error is possible here, since a much larger clone lies one base away. V gene TRBV12-3 or TRBV12-4 combines with J gene TRBJ2-5; TRBD2 aligns across 8 bases. This CDR3 is 15 amino acids long. The CDR3 DNA reads as TGTGCCAACAGTCCATCTCCGGGGGGGCGAGAGACCCAGTACTTC. Its protein product is CANSPSPGGRETQYF.

A note on this clonotype: This clone may be a read error of a much larger clone one base away. The rearrangement links TRBV7-4 to TRBJ1-4; tentative D call: TRBD1 (5 bases). Germline V gene lookup returns CDR1 SGHVT and CDR2 SQSDAQ. Trimming took off 3 bases at V and 12 bases at J, with 14 bases between the two ends. This CDR3 contains 13 residues. The CDR3 DNA follows: TGTGCCAGCAGCTTTGAAGGGGCCGAAGAACTGTTTTTT. Translation gives CASSFEGAEELFF.

With regard to this clonotype: Likely a read error: the CDR3 ends without its conserved phenylalanine or tryptophan. The DNA is left out, because the CDR3 cannot be placed on it with certainty; the CDR3 is given as TCRdb lists it. J is TRBJ2-7 and V is TRBV2; the table gives TRBD2 as D, unverified against the DNA. The CDR3 numbers 8 amino acids, ends counted. The germline V gene encodes CDR1 SNHLY and CDR2 FYNNEI. The CDR3: CASSPGLP.

The gene calls are TRBV6-5 and TRBJ2-1, with TRBD1 as a possible D gene (8 bases). V dropped 4 bases and J dropped 10 bases, with 20 bases sitting between them. Germline V gene sequence: CDR1 MNHEY, CDR2 SVGAGI. The CDR3 extends over 15 amino acids. The CDR3 is CASSLHRGGGTEQFF. The CDR3 DNA sequence: TGTGCCAGCAGTTTACACAGGGGGGGAGGTACGGAGCAGTTCTTC.

The rearrangement joins TRBV12-3 or TRBV12-4 to TRBJ1-5; 8 positions match TRBD1. The length of the CDR3 is 16 residues. V shed 3 bases, J shed 1 base, and the junction held 5 bases outside the gene matches. In DNA, the CDR3 is TGTGCCAGCAGTTTTACACGACAGGGGAGCAATCAGCCCCAGCATTTT. As protein: CASSFTRQGSNQPQHF.

The chain recombines TRBV4-2 with TRBJ2-5; 7 positions match TRBD2. The CDR3 loop spans 15 amino acids. Germline lookup yields CDR1 LGHNA and CDR2 YNFKEQ. Trimming removed 2 bases from V and 2 bases from J; junction bases left unmatched: 5. CDR3 protein: CASSQLFGGQETQYF. CDR3 coding DNA: TGTGCCAGCAGCCAACTGTTCGGGGGGCAAGAGACCCAGTACTTC.